The T cell receptor (beta chain) described here comes from a study of OX40 agonist ivuxolimab in advanced cancers. Generated by immunoSEQ multiplex PCR, the TCRdb table keeps only in-frame clones and is missing some. The table shows under 140,000 clones, with around 90% occurring only once. Trimming cost V 8 bases and J 5 bases, with 13 bases left between them. This CDR3 has 13 residues. Looked up from germline, CDR1 is ENHRY and CDR2 is SYGVKD. The gene calls are TRBV10-3 and TRBJ1-5; no firm D call. The clonotype originates from an adult with an advanced solid tumor such as melanoma, head and neck, liver or kidney cancer. The sequenced sample was CD4+ or CD8+ T cells sorted from blood, obtained in a trial of the OX40 agonist ivuxolimab. The CDR3 bases are TGTGCCATCGCCCCGAATAATGATCAGCCCCAGCATTTT. Its protein is CAIAPNNDQPQHF.